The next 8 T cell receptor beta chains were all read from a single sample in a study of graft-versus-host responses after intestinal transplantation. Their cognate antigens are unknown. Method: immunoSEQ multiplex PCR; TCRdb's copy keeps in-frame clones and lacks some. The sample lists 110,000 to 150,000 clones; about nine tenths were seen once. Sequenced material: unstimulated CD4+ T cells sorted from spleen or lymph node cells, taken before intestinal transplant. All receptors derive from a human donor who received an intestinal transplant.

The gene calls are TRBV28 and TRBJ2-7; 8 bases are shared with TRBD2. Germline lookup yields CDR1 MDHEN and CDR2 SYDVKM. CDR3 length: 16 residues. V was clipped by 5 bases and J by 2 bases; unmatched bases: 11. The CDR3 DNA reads TGTGCCAGCAGTGGCAGCGGGAGAATGAACCCCTACGAGCAGTACTTC. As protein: CASSGSGRMNPYEQYF.

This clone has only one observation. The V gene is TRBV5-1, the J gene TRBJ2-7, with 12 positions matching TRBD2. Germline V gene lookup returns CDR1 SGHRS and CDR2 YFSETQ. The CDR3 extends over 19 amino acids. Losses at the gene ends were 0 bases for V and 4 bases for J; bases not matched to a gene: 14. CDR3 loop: CASSLVSLAGGPPTYEQYF. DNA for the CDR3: TGCGCCAGCAGCTTGGTCTCACTAGCGGGAGGACCGCCGACGTACGAGCAGTACTTC.

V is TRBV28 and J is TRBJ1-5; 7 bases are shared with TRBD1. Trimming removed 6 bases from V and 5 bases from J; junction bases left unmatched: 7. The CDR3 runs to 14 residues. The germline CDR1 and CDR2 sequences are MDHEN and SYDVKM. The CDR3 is CASRPTGSYQPQHF. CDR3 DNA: TGTGCCAGCAGGCCGACAGGGTCCTATCAGCCCCAGCATTTT.

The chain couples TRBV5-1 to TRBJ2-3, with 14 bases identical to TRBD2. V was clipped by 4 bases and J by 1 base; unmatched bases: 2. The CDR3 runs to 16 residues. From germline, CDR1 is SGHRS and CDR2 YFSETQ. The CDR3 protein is CASSKGLAGGTDTQYF. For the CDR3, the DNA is TGCGCCAGCAGCAAGGGACTAGCGGGAGGCACAGATACGCAGTATTTT. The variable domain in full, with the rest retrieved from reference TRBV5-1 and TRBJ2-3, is KAGVTQTPRYLIKTRGQQVTLSCSPISGHRSVSWYQQTPGQGLQFLFEYFSETQRNKGNFPGRFSGRQFSNSRSEMNVSTLELGDSALYLCASSKGLAGGTDTQYFGPGTRLTVL.

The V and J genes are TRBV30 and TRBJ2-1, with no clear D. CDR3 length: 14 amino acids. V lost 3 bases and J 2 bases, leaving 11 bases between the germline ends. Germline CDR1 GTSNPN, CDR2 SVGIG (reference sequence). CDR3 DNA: TGTGCCTGGAGCCCGGGCGCGACCTACAATGAGCAGTTCTTC. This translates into CAWSPGATYNEQFF.

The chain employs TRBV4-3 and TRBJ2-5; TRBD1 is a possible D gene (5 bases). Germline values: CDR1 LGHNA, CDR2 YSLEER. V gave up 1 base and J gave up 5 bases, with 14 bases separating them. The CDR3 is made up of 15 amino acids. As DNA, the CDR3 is TGCGCCAGCAGCCAAGTCGGGTCAGGGCCTGAGACCCAGTACTTC. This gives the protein CASSQVGSGPETQYF.

The CDR3 DNA is TGTGCCAGCAGCTTAAGGGCGAGAGACTTATTCCCTGATACGCAGTATTTT. This sequence encodes CASSLRARDLFPDTQYF. The V call is TRBV7-6, the J call TRBJ2-3, with D uncertain. V dropped 2 bases and J dropped 6 bases, with 21 bases sitting between them. Germline V gene data show CDR1 as SGHVS and CDR2 as FNYEAQ. The CDR3 has 17 residues. Full variable domain (missing parts from reference TRBV7-6 and TRBJ2-3): GAGVSQSPRYKVTKRGQDVALRCDPISGHVSLYWYRQALGQGPEFLTYFNYEAQQDKSGLPNDRFSAERPEGSISTLTIQRTEQRDSAMYRCASSLRARDLFPDTQYFGPGTRLTVL.

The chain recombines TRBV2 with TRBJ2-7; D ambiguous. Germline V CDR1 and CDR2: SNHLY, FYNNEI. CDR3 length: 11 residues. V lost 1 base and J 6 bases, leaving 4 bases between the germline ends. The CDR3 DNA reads TGTGCCAGCAGTGAAGTTCTCGAGCAGTACTTC. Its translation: CASSEVLEQYF.